These 8 T cell receptor beta chains share one sample of origin, sequenced in a study of T-cell reconstitution after alpha-beta-depleted transplantation in children. Study results and caveats: The study reportedly traced alpha-beta T cells about two months after transplant to several hundred expanded graft clones.

Unique molecular identifiers were built into the TCRbeta library. MiXCR, applied by TCRdb to the PCR reads, yields one record per CDR3 protein. The table shows around 30,000 distinct CDR3 sequences, with roughly 6.7% occurring only once. These TCRs are of unknown antigen specificity. This specimen consisted of peripheral blood, obtained 60 days after TCRalphabeta/CD19-depleted stem cell transplant. All receptors derive from a child in the first two years of life who had a stem cell transplant for acute myeloid leukemia, so the T cells may come from the graft donor.

This clonotype was counted at least ten times. J is TRBJ2-7 and V is TRBV27, with 7 bases identical to TRBD1. Looked up from germline, CDR1 is MNHEY and CDR2 is SMNVEV (reference sequence). Trimming removed 4 bases from V and 4 bases from J; junction bases left unmatched: 4. There are 13 residues in the CDR3. The CDR3 loop is CASSYGTVYEQYF. In DNA, the CDR3 is TGTGCCAGCAGTTATGGGACAGTTTACGAGCAGTACTTC.

This clonotype was picked up many times. The chain carries TRBV20-1 and TRBJ2-2, with D hard to call. V lost 0 bases and J lost 3, with 5 bases in between. The CDR3 contains 13 residues. Germline CDR1 and CDR2: DFQATT and SNEGSKA (reference sequence). CDR3 nucleotide sequence: TGCAGTGCTAGAGATGGGTACACCGGGGAGCTGTTTTTT. Its translation is CSARDGYTGELFF.

In regard to this clonotype: Compared with germline, one end of the junction differs, possibly owing to a read error. The chain has TRBV3-1 and TRBJ2-3; D is unclear. This CDR3 has 15 residues. CDR1 and CDR2 from the germline V gene are LGHDT and YNNKEL (reference sequence). This CDR3 reads CACSRRRAFPDTQYF. Here the CDR3 DNA reads TGTGCCTGCAGCCGACGCAGAGCCTTCCCAGATACGCAGTATTTT.

This clonotype was recorded a few times. The V call is TRBV28, the J call TRBJ2-7; D uncertain. The CDR3 length is 13 residues. The V gene's germline CDR1 is MDHEN and CDR2 SYDVKM. Trimming left V 2 bases short and J 7 bases short, with 12 bases between. The CDR3 bases are TGTGCCAGCAGTTTAACACCCCCTAGGGAGCAGTACTTC. Translated: CASSLTPPREQYF. The complete variable domain, with remaining parts taken from reference TRBV28 and TRBJ2-7, reads DVKVTQSSRYLVKRTGEKVFLECVQDMDHENMFWYRQDPGLGLRLIYFSYDVKMKEKGDIPEGYSVSREKKERFSLILESASTNQTSMYLCASSLTPPREQYFGPGTRLTVT.

This clonotype was seen many times. The CDR3 DNA follows: TGTGCCAGCAGTTACTTCATAGCGGGAGGAATCAGCAATGAGCAGTTCTTC. Protein sequence: CASSYFIAGGISNEQFF. The rearrangement uses TRBV6-5 and TRBJ2-1; 10 bases agree with TRBD2. In germline, CDR1 is MNHEY, CDR2 SVGAGI. V lost 1 base, J lost 6 bases, and 9 bases stayed unmatched. CDR3 size: 17 residues.

The table lists this clonotype with many counts. The chain uses TRBV7-9 and TRBJ1-5; the D gene is possibly TRBD1 (6 bases). Germline lookup yields CDR1 SEHNR and CDR2 FQNEAQ (reference sequence). V shed 5 bases and J shed 2 bases, with 10 bases lying between them. This CDR3 contains 14 residues. CDR3 residues: CASSPTGRNQPQHF. CDR3 DNA: TGTGCCAGCAGCCCGACAGGTCGCAATCAGCCCCAGCATTTT. The full variable domain, in which reference TRBV7-9 and TRBJ1-5 provide the parts outside the CDR3, is DTGVSQNPRHKITKRGQNVTFRCDPISEHNRLYWYRQTLGQGPEFLTYFQNEAQLEKSRLLSDRFSAERPKGSFSTLEIQRTEQGDSAMYLCASSPTGRNQPQHFGDGTRLSIL.

This chain joins TRBV9 and TRBJ2-1; 11 bases are a match to TRBD2. CDR1 and CDR2 from the germline V gene are SGDLS and YYNGEE. The length of the CDR3 is 14 residues. CDR3: CASTGASGRYEQFF. The CDR3 nucleotides read TGTGCTTCAACTGGGGCTAGCGGGAGGTATGAGCAGTTCTTC. The variable domain in full, with the rest retrieved from reference TRBV9 and TRBJ2-1, is DSGVTQTPKHLITATGQRVTLRCSPRSGDLSVYWYQQSLDQGLQFLIQYYNGEERAKGNILERFSAQQFPDLHSELNLSSLELGDSALYFCASTGASGRYEQFFGPGTRLTVL.

This clonotype was observed many times. The chain joins TRBV6-5 to TRBJ2-2, with D maybe TRBD2 (5 bases). Germline assignment: CDR1 MNHEY and CDR2 SVGAGI. This CDR3 spans 13 amino acids. Trimming left V 4 bases short and J 6 bases short, with 9 bases between. The CDR3 reads CASSFGGSGELFF. The DNA for the CDR3 is TGTGCCAGCAGTTTTGGAGGCTCCGGGGAGCTGTTTTTT.